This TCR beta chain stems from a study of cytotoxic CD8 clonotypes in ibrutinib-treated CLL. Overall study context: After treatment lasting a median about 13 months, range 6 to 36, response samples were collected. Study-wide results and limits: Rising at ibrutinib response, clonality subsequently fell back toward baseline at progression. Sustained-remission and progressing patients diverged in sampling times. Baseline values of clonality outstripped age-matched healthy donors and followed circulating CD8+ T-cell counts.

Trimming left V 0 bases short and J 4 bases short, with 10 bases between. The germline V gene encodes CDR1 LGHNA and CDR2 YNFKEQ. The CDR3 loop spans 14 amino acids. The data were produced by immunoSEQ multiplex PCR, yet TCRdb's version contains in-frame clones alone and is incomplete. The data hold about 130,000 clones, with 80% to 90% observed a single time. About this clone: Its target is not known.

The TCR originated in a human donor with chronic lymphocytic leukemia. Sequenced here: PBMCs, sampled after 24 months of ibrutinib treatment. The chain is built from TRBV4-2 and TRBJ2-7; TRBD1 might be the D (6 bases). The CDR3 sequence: CASSQDWGPYEQYF. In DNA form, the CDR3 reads TGTGCCAGCAGCCAAGATTGGGGGCCGTACGAGCAGTACTTC.